This T cell receptor (beta chain) came from a study of blood T cells in healthy people across ages. A second about 7 to 11 cycle PCR used barcoded and J-beta primers. Every cDNA was tagged by a template-switch adaptor with 12 random nucleotides. TCRdb redid the calling of the 5' RACE reads with MiXCR, one entry per CDR3 protein. The table shows around 970,000 distinct CDR3 sequences, with 45% to 60% occurring only once. This clonotype has at least ten counts. As yet, its antigen is unknown. RNA extraction gave at least 6 micrograms of total RNA per sample. This CDR3 has 14 amino acids. The germline gives CDR1 DFQATT, CDR2 SNEGSKA (reference sequence). Deletions cut 0 bases from V and 7 bases from J, with 12 bases between. Study-level results: Investigators viewed diversity estimates from one million T cells as underestimates, the study reported.

This sequence joins TRBV20-1 and TRBJ1-4, with D uncertain. The sequenced sample consisted of blood. This TCR was recovered from a woman aged 55-69 years in good health. The CDR3 DNA follows: TGCAGTGCTAGAGAGCCGCTAACGACTGAAAAACTGTTTTTT. Translating gives CSAREPLTTEKLFF.